The rows below give T cell receptor beta chains drawn from one sample of a study of T cell changes during pregnancy in multiple sclerosis. The assay was immunoSEQ multiplex PCR, and TCRdb's table has in-frame clones only and misses some. The data show 50,000 to 65,000 clones, about nine tenths seen once. The sample consisted of peripheral blood, taken in the third trimester of pregnancy. Source of these receptors: a female donor in good health, enrolled as a control in a pregnancy study. The CDR3 runs from the conserved cysteine through the conserved F or W. A D gene is named only where the DNA matches it firmly. A row's size may be missing; if present it is once, few, many or a size class.

V: TRBV25-1
D: .
J: TRBJ2-5
size: .
DNA: TGTGCCAGCAGTCAGATTCTGGGGGGTGGAGAGACCCAGTACTTC
CDR3: CASSQILGGGETQYF

V: TRBV23-1
D: .
J: TRBJ1-2
size: .
DNA: TGCGCCAGCAGTCGATCCGGGACACCAGCTAACTATGGCTACACCTTC
CDR3: CASSRSGTPANYGYTF

V: TRBV25-1
D: TRBD1
J: TRBJ1-2
size: .
DNA: TGTGCCAGCAGGGGGACAGGATCTGGTTTAGTGTGGGGCTACACCTTC
CDR3: CASRGTGSGLVWGYTF

V: TRBV14
D: TRBD1
J: TRBJ2-7
size: once
DNA: TGTGCCAGCAGCCAGGGTACAGGGGGTTGGAACGAGCAGTACTTC
CDR3: CASSQGTGGWNEQYF

V: TRBV30
D: TRBD1
J: TRBJ2-5
size: .
DNA: TGTGCCTGGGAGGACAGGGGGCGTTTAGAGACCCAGTACTTC
CDR3: CAWEDRGRLETQYF

V: TRBV7-2
D: .
J: TRBJ1-5
size: .
DNA: TGTGCCAGCAGCCCTGCCTTACATAGCAATCAGCCCCAGCATTTT
CDR3: CASSPALHSNQPQHF

V: TRBV19
D: TRBD2
J: TRBJ2-1
size: once
DNA: TGTGCCAGTAGTATGCGGGGGTCGACTTCCTACAATGAGCAGTTCTTC
CDR3: CASSMRGSTSYNEQFF

V: TRBV29-1
D: .
J: TRBJ1-2
size: .
DNA: TGCAGCGTTGCGGGAGGCTATGGCTACACCTTC
CDR3: CSVAGGYGYTF

V: TRBV9
D: .
J: TRBJ1-4
size: .
DNA: TGTGCCAGCAGCGTAGCTGAGGGTGTTGGCGAAAAACTGTTTTTT
CDR3: CASSVAEGVGEKLFF

V: TRBV21-1
D: .
J: TRBJ1-2
size: .
DNA: TGTGCCAGCTCCGGTTCAGGACAGTTTAACTATGGCTACACCTTC
CDR3: CASSGSGQFNYGYTF

V: TRBV19
D: TRBD1
J: TRBJ1-3
size: .
DNA: TGTGCCAGTAGTAAAGGACAGGTCTCTGGAAACACCATATATTTT
CDR3: CASSKGQVSGNTIYF

V: TRBV27
D: TRBD2
J: TRBJ2-1
size: .
DNA: TGTGCCAGCAGCCTGACTAGCGGGGGGGCGAATGAGCAGTTCTTC
CDR3: CASSLTSGGANEQFF

V: TRBV1
D: .
J: TRBJ2-3
size: .
DNA: TGCACCAGCAGCCAAGATCTTTCCACTAGCACAGATACGCAGTATTTT
CDR3: CTSSQDLSTSTDTQYF

V: TRBV9
D: .
J: TRBJ1-1
size: .
DNA: TGTGCCAGCAGCGTAGAAGGGACACCAGATGAAGCTTTCTTT
CDR3: CASSVEGTPDEAFF

V: TRBV5-6
D: TRBD2
J: TRBJ2-1
size: .
DNA: TGTGCCAGCAGCTTCCCTCTAGCGGGAGGTGGCAATGAGCAGTTCTTC
CDR3: CASSFPLAGGGNEQFF

V: TRBV2
D: TRBD2
J: TRBJ2-2
size: .
DNA: TGTGCCAGCAGTGAGGGCGGGGGGGCCCTCGGGGAGCTGTTTTTT
CDR3: CASSEGGGALGELFF

V: TRBV7-2
D: .
J: TRBJ2-7
size: .
DNA: TGTGCCAGCAGCTCGACAGCCTACGAGCAGTACTTC
CDR3: CASSSTAYEQYF

V: TRBV30
D: .
J: TRBJ1-6
size: .
DNA: TGTGCCTGGAGGAACGGAGATTCACCCCTCCACTTT
CDR3: CAWRNGDSPLHF

V: TRBV18
D: .
J: TRBJ2-1
size: .
DNA: TGTGCCAGCTCACCACGGATCAAACAGGACAATGAGCAGTTCTTC
CDR3: CASSPRIKQDNEQFF

V: TRBV6-1
D: .
J: TRBJ2-7
size: .
DNA: TGTGCCAGCAGTGAACGGAGGGGGCCCCGCTACGAGCAGTACTTC
CDR3: CASSERRGPRYEQYF

V: TRBV7-2
D: .
J: TRBJ2-5
size: .
DNA: TGTGCCAGCAGCTTAGTTGGGGCAGGGGCACGGGAGACCCAGTACTTC
CDR3: CASSLVGAGARETQYF

V: TRBV7-9
D: .
J: TRBJ2-3
size: .
DNA: TGTGCCAGCGGGTTAGGCCCAGTCACAGATACGCAGTATTTT
CDR3: CASGLGPVTDTQYF

V: TRBV29-1
D: .
J: TRBJ2-3
size: .
DNA: TGCAGCGTTGCCTGGACAGAAGATACGCAGTATTTT
CDR3: CSVAWTEDTQYF

V: TRBV15
D: TRBD2
J: TRBJ2-2
size: .
DNA: TGTGCCACCAGCAGATACCTTGTGATAGCGGGGGCCAACACCGGGGAGCTGTTTTTT
CDR3: CATSRYLVIAGANTGELFF

V: TRBV4-1
D: .
J: TRBJ2-1
size: once
DNA: TGCGCCAGCAGCCAAGACGGGGATGTCTACAATGAGCAGTTCTTC
CDR3: CASSQDGDVYNEQFF

V: TRBV6-5
D: TRBD2
J: TRBJ2-3
size: .
DNA: TGTGCCAGCAGTAGACTAGCGGGCACAGATACGCAGTATTTT
CDR3: CASSRLAGTDTQYF

V: TRBV20-1
D: TRBD2
J: TRBJ2-7
size: once
DNA: TGCAGTGCTGGGGGGGCCTACGAGCAGTACTTC
CDR3: CSAGGAYEQYF

V: TRBV7-9
D: .
J: TRBJ1-2
size: few
DNA: TGTGCCAGCAGCTCAAAGACCCTGACGGCCGTCAGGGGCTACACCTTC
CDR3: CASSSKTLTAVRGYTF